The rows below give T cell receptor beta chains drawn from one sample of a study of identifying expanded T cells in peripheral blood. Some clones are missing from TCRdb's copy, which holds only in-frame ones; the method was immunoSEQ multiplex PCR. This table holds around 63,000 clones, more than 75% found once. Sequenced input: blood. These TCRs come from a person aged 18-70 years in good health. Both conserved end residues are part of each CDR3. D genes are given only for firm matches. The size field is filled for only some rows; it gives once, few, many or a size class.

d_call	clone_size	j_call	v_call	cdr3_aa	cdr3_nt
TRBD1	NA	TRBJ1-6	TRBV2	CASSESGGHYNSPLHF	TGTGCCAGCAGTGAATCAGGGGGCCACTATAATTCACCCCTCCACTTT
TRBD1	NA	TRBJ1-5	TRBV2	CASSEAKGQINQPQHF	TGTGCCAGCAGTGAAGCCAAGGGACAGATCAATCAGCCCCAGCATTTT
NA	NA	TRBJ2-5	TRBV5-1	CATALGLAGETQYF	TGCGCTACCGCTTTGGGGCTAGCCGGAGAGACCCAGTACTTC
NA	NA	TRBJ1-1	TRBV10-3	CAITLDGTEAFF	TGTGCCATCACTCTGGACGGAACTGAAGCTTTCTTT
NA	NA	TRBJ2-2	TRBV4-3	CASSQEQGITGELFF	TGCGCCAGCAGCCAAGAGCAGGGAATAACCGGGGAGCTGTTTTTT
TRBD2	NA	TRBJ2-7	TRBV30	CAWSVELAGPYEQYF	TGTGCCTGGAGTGTAGAGCTAGCGGGGCCCTACGAGCAGTACTTC
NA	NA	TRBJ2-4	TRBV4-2	CASSQDLQGGKNIQYF	TGTGCCAGCAGCCAAGATCTCCAGGGTGGAAAGAACATTCAGTACTTC
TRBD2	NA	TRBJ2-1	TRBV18	CASSPIYRLAGVGNEQFF	TGTGCCAGCTCACCAATTTACCGTCTAGCGGGAGTAGGCAATGAGCAGTTCTTC
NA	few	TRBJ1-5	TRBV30	CAWSQGDNQPQHF	TGTGCCTGGAGTCAGGGTGACAATCAGCCCCAGCATTTT
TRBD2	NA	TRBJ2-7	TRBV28	CASSWERESDF	TGTGCCAGCAGTTGGGAGCGGGAGTCGGACTTC
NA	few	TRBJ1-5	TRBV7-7	CASSFRQVDQPQHF	TGTGCCAGCAGCTTTCGACAGGTCGATCAGCCCCAGCATTTT
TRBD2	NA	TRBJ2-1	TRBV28	CASSLPGLAVYNEQFF	TGTGCCAGCAGCTTGCCGGGACTAGCGGTCTACAATGAGCAGTTCTTC
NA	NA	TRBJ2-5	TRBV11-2	CASSFTRAEPPQETQYF	TGTGCCAGCAGCTTCACCCGAGCAGAACCGCCACAAGAGACCCAGTACTTC
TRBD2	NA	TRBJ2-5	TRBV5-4	CASSPLAGVETQYF	TGTGCCAGCAGCCCACTAGCGGGAGTAGAGACCCAGTACTTC
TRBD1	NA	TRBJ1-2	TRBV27	CASSGTGVGYTF	TGTGCCAGCAGCGGGACAGGGGTAGGCTACACCTTC
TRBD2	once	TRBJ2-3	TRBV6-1	CASSERGGFSTDTQYF	TGTGCCAGCAGTGAGCGGGGGGGCTTCAGCACAGATACGCAGTATTTT
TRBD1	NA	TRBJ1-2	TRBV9	CASSVTGGADYGYTF	TGTGCCAGCAGCGTGACAGGGGGCGCGGACTATGGCTACACCTTC
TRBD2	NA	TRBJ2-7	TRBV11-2	CASSLAGGIAYEQYF	TGTGCCAGCAGCTTAGCCGGGGGGATCGCCTACGAGCAGTACTTC
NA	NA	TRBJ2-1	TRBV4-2	CASSHTIESSYNEQFF	TGTGCCAGCAGCCACACTATAGAGAGCTCCTACAATGAGCAGTTCTTC
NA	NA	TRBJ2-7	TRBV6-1	CAVKSGVGDYEQYF	TGTGCCGTTAAAAGCGGAGTGGGGGACTACGAGCAGTACTTC
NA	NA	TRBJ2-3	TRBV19	CASSIGSGTDTQYF	TGTGCCAGTAGTATAGGGTCAGGCACAGATACGCAGTATTTT
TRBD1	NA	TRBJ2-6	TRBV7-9	CASSTPQGLAGANVLTF	TGTGCCAGCAGCACGCCACAGGGGTTGGCTGGGGCCAACGTCCTGACTTTC
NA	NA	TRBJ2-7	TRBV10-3	CAISEMVASYEQYF	TGTGCCATCAGTGAGATGGTAGCTTCCTACGAGCAGTACTTC
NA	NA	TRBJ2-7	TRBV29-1	CSVGQPQYF	TGCAGCGTCGGACAGCCTCAGTACTTC
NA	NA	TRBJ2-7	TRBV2	CASRQGYYEQYF	TGTGCCTCCCGGCAAGGATACTACGAGCAGTACTTC
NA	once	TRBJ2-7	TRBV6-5	CASSYGGEAYEQYF	TGTGCCAGCAGTTACGGGGGAGAAGCCTACGAGCAGTACTTC
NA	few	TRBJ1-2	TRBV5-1	CASSYDIYGYTF	TGCGCCAGCAGCTACGACATCTATGGCTACACCTTC
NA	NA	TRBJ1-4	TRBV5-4	CASSFQGVNEKLFF	TGTGCCAGCAGCTTCCAGGGCGTTAATGAAAAACTGTTTTTT
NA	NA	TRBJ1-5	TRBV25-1	CASSEAGGNQPQHF	TGTGCCAGCAGTGAGGCTGGGGGGAATCAGCCCCAGCATTTT
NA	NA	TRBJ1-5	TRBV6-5	CASTREQGQPQHF	TGTGCCAGCACCAGGGAGCAAGGTCAGCCCCAGCATTTT
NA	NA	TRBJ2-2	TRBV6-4	CASSDKGTGELFF	TGTGCCAGCAGTGACAAGGGAACCGGGGAGCTGTTTTTT
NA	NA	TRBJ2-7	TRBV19	CASSMTDSYEQYF	TGTGCCAGTAGTATGACAGACTCCTACGAGCAGTACTTC
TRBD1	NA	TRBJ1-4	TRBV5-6	CASSRDRVEEKLFF	TGTGCCAGCAGCCGGGACAGGGTGGAAGAAAAACTGTTTTTT
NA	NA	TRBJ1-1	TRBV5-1	CASSWTENTEAFF	TGCGCCAGCAGCTGGACAGAGAACACTGAAGCTTTCTTT
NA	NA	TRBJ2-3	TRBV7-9	CASSLEGGTDTQYF	TGTGCCAGCAGCTTAGAGGGGGGCACAGATACGCAGTATTTT
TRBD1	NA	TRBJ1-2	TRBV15	CATSRDQETGNYGYTF	TGTGCCACCAGCAGAGATCAGGAGACAGGGAACTATGGCTACACCTTC
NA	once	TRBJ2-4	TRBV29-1	CSATHGDHKNIQYF	TGCAGCGCCACCCATGGGGATCACAAAAACATTCAGTACTTC
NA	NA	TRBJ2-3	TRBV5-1	CASSLGGWTTDTQYF	TGCGCCAGCAGCTTAGGTGGCTGGACCACAGATACGCAGTATTTT
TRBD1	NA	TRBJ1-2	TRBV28	CASSPTGTGNYGYTF	TGTGCCAGCAGCCCAACAGGGACAGGGAACTATGGCTACACCTTC
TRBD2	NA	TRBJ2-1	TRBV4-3	CASGLAGGDNEQFF	TGCGCCAGCGGACTAGCGGGAGGGGACAATGAGCAGTTCTTC
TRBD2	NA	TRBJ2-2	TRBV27	CASGVKTSGGTGELFF	TGTGCCAGCGGTGTCAAGACTAGCGGGGGTACCGGGGAGCTGTTTTTT
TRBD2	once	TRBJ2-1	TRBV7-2	CASSPGLAGAGDYNEQFF	TGTGCCAGCAGCCCGGGACTAGCGGGAGCCGGGGACTACAATGAGCAGTTCTTC
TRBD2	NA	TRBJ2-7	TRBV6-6	CASSYSIAGGYEQYF	TGTGCCAGCAGTTACTCAATCGCGGGGGGGTACGAGCAGTACTTC
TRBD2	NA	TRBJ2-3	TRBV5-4	CASSPPGSGGFTDTQYF	TGTGCCAGCAGCCCCCCGGGGAGCGGGGGGTTCACAGATACGCAGTATTTT
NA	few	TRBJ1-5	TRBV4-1	CASSQGNDQPQHF	TGCGCCAGCAGCCAGGGAAACGATCAGCCCCAGCATTTT
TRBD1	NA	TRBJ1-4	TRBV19	CASSIAGGEKLFF	TGTGCCAGTAGTATAGCAGGGGGCGAAAAACTGTTTTTT
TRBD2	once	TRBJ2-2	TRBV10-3	CAISVPRLAGGNTGELFF	TGTGCCATCAGTGTCCCCCGACTAGCGGGAGGTAACACCGGGGAGCTGTTTTTT
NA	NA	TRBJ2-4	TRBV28	CASSPIEDIQYF	TGTGCCAGCAGCCCTATAGAGGACATTCAGTACTTC
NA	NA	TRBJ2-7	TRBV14	CASGPFYEQYF	TGTGCCAGCGGACCATTCTACGAGCAGTACTTC
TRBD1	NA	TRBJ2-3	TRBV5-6	CASSPTQGAERTDTQYF	TGTGCCAGCAGCCCAACGCAGGGGGCCGAACGCACAGATACGCAGTATTTT
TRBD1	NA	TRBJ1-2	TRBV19	CASSRGQGNYGYTF	TGTGCCAGTAGTAGAGGACAGGGGAACTATGGCTACACCTTC
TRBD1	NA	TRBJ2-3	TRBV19	CASSATGTENTDTQYF	TGTGCCAGTAGTGCTACCGGGACAGAAAACACAGATACGCAGTATTTT
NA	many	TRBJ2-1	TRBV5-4	CASSAGQSSSYNEQFF	TGTGCCAGCAGCGCGGGACAGTCAAGCTCCTACAATGAGCAGTTCTTC
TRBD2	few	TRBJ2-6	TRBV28	CASCPGGGAGANVLTF	TGTGCCAGCTGTCCTGGCGGGGGGGCTGGGGCCAACGTCCTGACTTTC
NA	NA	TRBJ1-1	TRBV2	CASSAQGVNTEAFF	TGTGCCAGCAGTGCCCAGGGTGTCAACACTGAAGCTTTCTTT
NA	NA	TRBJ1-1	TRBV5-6	CASIRPEVSEAFF	TGTGCCAGCATTCGTCCCGAGGTCTCTGAAGCTTTCTTT
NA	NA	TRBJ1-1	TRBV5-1	CASSRDAGVSTEAFF	TGCGCCAGCAGCCGCGACGCGGGGGTGAGTACTGAAGCTTTCTTT